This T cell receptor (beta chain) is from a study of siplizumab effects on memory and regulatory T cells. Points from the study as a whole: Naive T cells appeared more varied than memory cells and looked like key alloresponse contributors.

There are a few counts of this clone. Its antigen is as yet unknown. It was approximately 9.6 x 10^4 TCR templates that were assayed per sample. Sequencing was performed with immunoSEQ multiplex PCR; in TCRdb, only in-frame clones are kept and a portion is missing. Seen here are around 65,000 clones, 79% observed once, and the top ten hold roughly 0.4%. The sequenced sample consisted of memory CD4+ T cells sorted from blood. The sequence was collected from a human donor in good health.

This CDR3 is CASSQEAGLTYEQYF. CDR3 sequence (DNA): TGTGCCAGCAGCCAAGAAGCGGGGTTAACCTACGAGCAGTACTTC. This chain joins TRBV4-2 and TRBJ2-7; 7 bases match TRBD2. The V gene's germline CDR1 is LGHNA and CDR2 YNFKEQ. The junction had 4 bases not matched to a gene; V was cut back by 0 bases and J by 2 bases. The CDR3 consists of 15 residues.